This TCR beta chain appears in the sequencing data of a study of T cells in Graves' hyperthyroidism and ophthalmopathy. The length of the CDR3 is 13 residues. Per germline, CDR1 MNHEY and CDR2 SMNVEV (reference sequence). V was trimmed by 4 bases and J by 7 bases, leaving 13 bases between them. Amplified regions were TCR beta CDR3 sequences from RNA transcripts. Initially, a first-round RT-PCR of the TCR CDR3 employed the HTBI primer set. TCRdb re-analysed the multiplex PCR reads in MiXCR, keeping a single row per CDR3 protein. The sample shows hundreds of thousands of distinct CDR3 sequences, roughly 15% of them seen only once. This clonotype was seen only a few times. Its matching antigen is unknown. Findings and caveats of the study: Among clonotypes expanded in thyroid above 0.001, most were also found in blood. The model made its ophthalmopathy prediction, and onset followed a median about 5.9 months later.

The rearrangement links TRBV27 to TRBJ1-1, with a tentative D call TRBD1 (6 bases). The sequenced sample consisted of blood. The receptor comes from a woman under 30 with Graves' ophthalmopathy. The CDR3 loop is CASSWDKVGEAFF. In DNA form, the CDR3 reads TGTGCCAGCAGTTGGGACAAAGTAGGTGAAGCTTTCTTT.